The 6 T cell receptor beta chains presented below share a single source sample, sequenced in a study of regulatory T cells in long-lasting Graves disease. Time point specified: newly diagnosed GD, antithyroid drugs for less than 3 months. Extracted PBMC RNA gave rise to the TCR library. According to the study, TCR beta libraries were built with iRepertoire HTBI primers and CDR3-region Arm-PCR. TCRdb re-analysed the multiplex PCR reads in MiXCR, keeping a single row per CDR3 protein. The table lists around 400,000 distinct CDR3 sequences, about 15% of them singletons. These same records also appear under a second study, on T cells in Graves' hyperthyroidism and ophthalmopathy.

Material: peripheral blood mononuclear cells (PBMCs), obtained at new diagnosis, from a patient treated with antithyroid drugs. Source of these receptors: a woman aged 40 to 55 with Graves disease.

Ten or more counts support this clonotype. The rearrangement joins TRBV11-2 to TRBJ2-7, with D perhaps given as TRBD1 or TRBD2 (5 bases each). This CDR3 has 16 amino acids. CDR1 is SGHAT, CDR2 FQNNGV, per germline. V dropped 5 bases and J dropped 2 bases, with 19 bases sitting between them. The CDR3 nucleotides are TGTGCCAGCAGCCTTTTAGAAACCACGGGACCCTACGAGCAGTACTTC. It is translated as CASSLLETTGPYEQYF. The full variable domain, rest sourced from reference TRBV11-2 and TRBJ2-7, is EAGVAQSPRYKIIEKRQSVAFWCNPISGHATLYWYQQILGQGPKLLIQFQNNGVVDDSQLPKDRFSAERLKGVDSTLKIQPAKLEDSAVYLCASSLLETTGPYEQYFGPGTRLTVT.

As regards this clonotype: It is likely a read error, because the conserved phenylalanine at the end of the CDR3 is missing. CDR3 sequence (DNA): TGCAGTGCTAGCCGGCCTGACGAAGACTACGAGCAGTACCTC. Protein product: CSASRPDEDYEQYL. The V call is TRBV20-1, the J call TRBJ2-7; D ambiguous. Trimming removed 3 bases from V and 3 bases from J, with 15 bases in between. The CDR3 runs to 14 residues. The germline V gene encodes CDR1 DFQATT and CDR2 SNEGSKA (reference sequence).

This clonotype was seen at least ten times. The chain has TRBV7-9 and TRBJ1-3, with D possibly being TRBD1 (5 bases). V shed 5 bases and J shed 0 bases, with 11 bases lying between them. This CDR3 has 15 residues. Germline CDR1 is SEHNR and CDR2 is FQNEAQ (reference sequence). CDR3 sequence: CASSPPGYSGNTIYF. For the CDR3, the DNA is TGTGCCAGCAGCCCCCCAGGGTACTCTGGAAACACCATATATTTT.

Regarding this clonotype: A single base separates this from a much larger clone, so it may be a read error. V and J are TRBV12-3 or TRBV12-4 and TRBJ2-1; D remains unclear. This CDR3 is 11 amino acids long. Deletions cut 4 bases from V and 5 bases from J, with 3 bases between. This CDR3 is CASSYHNEQFF. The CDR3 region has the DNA TGTGCCAGCAGTTATCACAATGAGCAGTTCTTC.

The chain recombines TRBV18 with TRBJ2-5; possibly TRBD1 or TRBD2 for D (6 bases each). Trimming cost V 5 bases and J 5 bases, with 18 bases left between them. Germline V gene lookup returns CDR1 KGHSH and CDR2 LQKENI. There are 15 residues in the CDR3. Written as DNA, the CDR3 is TGTGCCAGCTCATCGCTAGGGGGGACTGGGGAGACCCAGTACTTC. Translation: CASSSLGGTGETQYF.

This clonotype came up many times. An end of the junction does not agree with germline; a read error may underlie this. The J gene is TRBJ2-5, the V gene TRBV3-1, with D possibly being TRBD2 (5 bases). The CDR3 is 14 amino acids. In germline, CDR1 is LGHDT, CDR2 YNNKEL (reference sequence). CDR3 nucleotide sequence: TGTGCCAGCACCCAAAGGACTCTTGCGGAGACCCAGTACTTC. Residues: CASTQRTLAETQYF.